The clone carrying this T cell receptor (beta chain) was recorded a few times. The antigen is undetermined. TCRdb's copy holds only in-frame clones and misses some; the assay was immunoSEQ multiplex PCR. The profile shows tens of thousands of clones, around four fifths of them singletons. This sample was taken from a study of OX40 agonist ivuxolimab in advanced cancers. Study information: The patients received agonistic anti-OX40 (CD134) antibody ivuxolimab. All patients had ivuxolimab intravenously every 2 weeks at 0.01 to 10 mg/kg. The group had a mean age of 60 years, ranged from roughly 20 to 79, and was 82.7% male. Study-wide findings and caveats: Clonal expansion by week 6 occurred in CD4+ and CD8+ blood T cells (at 0.1 to 3.0 mg/kg).

The junction had 7 bases not matched to a gene; V was cut back by 6 bases and J by 8 bases. This CDR3 comprises 14 residues. Germline V gene data show CDR1 as SNHLY and CDR2 as FYNNEI. The source is an adult with an advanced solid tumor such as melanoma, head and neck, liver or kidney cancer. Sequenced here: CD4+ or CD8+ T cells sorted from blood, sampled in a trial of the OX40 agonist ivuxolimab. This chain links TRBV2 with TRBJ2-4; 10 nucleotides agree with TRBD2. The CDR3 coding sequence is TGTGCCAGCAGGGGATCTAGCGGGAGAGACATTCAGTACTTC. As protein: CASRGSSGRDIQYF.